The present T cell receptor (beta chain) was sequenced within a study of T cells in Graves' hyperthyroidism and ophthalmopathy (dated by TCRdb to between 2018 and 2021). Broadly, across the study: Peripheral blood samples were taken at the time of initial diagnosis, prior to any treatment. In more than five Graves' hyperthyroidism patients, the study also compared T-cell repertoires from thyroid tissue with T-cell repertoires from blood. TCR V-J signatures able to tell the groups apart were searched for in a discovery cohort of 100 patients, of whom more than 40 had Graves' ophthalmopathy and roughly 58 had stable Graves' hyperthyroidism. Prospective prediction of ophthalmopathy was tested in an independent validation cohort of 18 to 20 hyperthyroidism patients and 15 to 17 patients who later progressed to ophthalmopathy. The roughly 100 discovery patients were divided at random into training and test sets in a 7:3 ratio. The paper describes TCR Vbeta CDR3 sequencing of 130 to 150 peripheral blood samples, made up of under 50 ophthalmopathy patients, some 80 hyperthyroidism patients and roughly 17 progressor patients. After blood sampling, hyperthyroidism patients were treated with methimazole at a starting dose of 30 mg daily, and ophthalmopathy patients were treated with high-dose intravenous methylprednisolone.

Paper-wide results and their limitations: During validation, the model predicted progression to ophthalmopathy a median of about 5.9 months ahead of onset, with around 71% sensitivity and 72.22% specificity. In cross-validation, a model built on a 13 V-J signature told ophthalmopathy apart from stable hyperthyroidism with over 85% sensitivity and around 83% specificity, and in testing the same model reached 80%/75%. Sample size was not statistically predetermined, and blinding of investigators to group allocation was not performed. Most expanded thyroid clonotypes (frequency above 0.001) were also detected in blood, suggesting blood repertoires may reflect thyroid immune responses.

Amplification of TCR beta CDR3 regions was carried out from RNA transcripts. The first round of RT-PCR for the TCR CDR3 was performed with the HTBI primer set and the Qiagen OneStep RT-PCR kit. A second multiplex PCR round built the libraries, followed by size selection and purification. Sequencing of the libraries was done on an Illumina HiSeq2000 using paired-end 100 bp reads. In the source study's methods: SOAPnuke was used to process the raw data, throwing out any read that contained adapters or uncalled bases, had a mean Phred below 15, or lacked an exact constant-primer or identifier match. High-quality paired reads were merged using COPE v1.2.5, and each unique nucleotide sequence was defined as a clonotype. Clonotypes were aligned to IMGT TRBV, TRBD and TRBJ reference segments using MiTCR v1.1. Analysis was restricted to V-J combinations with a frequency above 0.0001, which covered roughly 99% of repertoires. The TCS score was defined as the ratio of F50 (clonal expansion) to E x V (chaos), calculated using BLOSUM62-based TCRdist between CDR3 peptides within each V-J. Welch's t-statistics and random forest reduced roughly 530 V-J features to fewer than 15, which were used in a naive Bayes classifier (R e1071). TCRdb reprocessed the public reads (quality trimming at Q25 with fastp, clone calling with MiXCR) and kept in-frame beta chains. Identical CDR3 proteins give one entry, which carries the most common genes and DNA. These V and J calls derive from TCRdb rather than the authors' analysis. This sample holds 500,000 to 650,000 distinct CDR3 sequences; about 15% were observed only once. The ten largest clones add up to around 12% of the sample.

Remarks on this clonotype: Which antigen it targets is not known. Per-base qualities were not stored, and no clone one base away is much larger.

The CDR3 numbers 14 residues from cysteine through phenylalanine. The retained sequence is limited to the CDR3, 42 bases, with the frame set at the first base. The germline V gene specifies SGHTA as CDR1 and FQGTGA as CDR2. V and J lose 1 base and 5 bases, and a span of 11 bases separates them. Ophthalmopathy patients had moderately to severely active disease, with a Clinical Activity Score of 3 or more, a NOSPECS grade of 4 or more, and a disease duration of less than 3 months. Exclusion was applied to patients with uncontrolled infections, other autoimmune diseases, pregnancy or lactation. Diagnoses were established on the basis of clinical symptoms, serum thyroxine and TRAb, thyroid ultrasound, and orbital computed tomography. PBMCs were separated from roughly 9.3 ml of fresh peripheral blood using Ficoll-Paque density gradient centrifugation. Trizol reagent was used to extract total RNA, and RNA quality was then checked on an Agilent 2100 Bioanalyzer.

Sequencing input: blood. This chain is built from TRBV7-3 and TRBJ1-1, with the D gene too uncertain to name. The TCR sequence derives from a woman in her fifties or sixties with Graves' ophthalmopathy. The nucleotides are TGTGCCAGCAGCTTAATGGGGATCCGAACTGAAGCTTTCTTT. This sequence encodes CASSLMGIRTEAFF.